This T cell receptor beta chain came from a study of breast tumors, draining lymph nodes, adjacent tissues. Findings and limits, study-wide: Tumor TCR diversity was below lymph nodes but above nontumor tissue.

A note on this clonotype: The antigen is not known.

TCRdb used MiXCR to reprocess the multiplex PCR reads, holding one entry per CDR3 protein. The sample contains 200,000 to 250,000 distinct CDR3 sequences, under 40% of which appear only once. The lymph nodes were axillary draining lymph nodes from breast cancer patients. Specimen: axillary lymph node tissue. The clonotype was recovered from a female donor with breast cancer. Some clones in this sample may be carry-over from other donors' samples.

The CDR3 here is CASGSGTDTQYF. In DNA form, the CDR3 reads TGCGCCAGCGGTTCAGGCACAGATACGCAGTATTTT. The genes are TRBV5-1 and TRBJ2-3; D call uncertain. V dropped 7 bases and J dropped 1 base, with 7 bases sitting between them. Germline loops: CDR1 SGHRS, CDR2 YFSETQ. This CDR3 comprises 12 residues.